These 8 T cell receptor beta chains were all obtained from the same sample, sequenced in a study of radiotherapy plus CTLA-4 blockade in lung cancer. Assay: immunoSEQ multiplex PCR; the TCRdb copy retains only in-frame clones and omits some. Here the sample spans about 60,000 clones, 75% to 85% being singletons. The sample in question was peripheral blood, obtained from a patient treated with radiotherapy plus ipilimumab. These receptors all stem from a human donor with non-small cell lung cancer who had a partial response to radiotherapy plus ipilimumab.

The chain combines TRBV2 with TRBJ2-5; D might be TRBD2 (6 bases). This CDR3 has 13 residues. V dropped 5 bases and J dropped 5 bases, with 12 bases sitting between them. Germline V lookup: CDR1 SNHLY, CDR2 FYNNEI. The CDR3 loop is CASSPRTIETQYF. The CDR3 DNA reads as TGTGCCAGCAGTCCGCGGACTATTGAGACCCAGTACTTC.

The CDR3 nucleotides read TGTGCCAGTAGTGCTTACAGGGCAACGACAACTGAAGCTTTCTTT. Translation: CASSAYRATTTEAFF. The rearrangement links TRBV19 to TRBJ1-1; a possible D gene is TRBD1 (6 bases). V was shortened by 5 bases and J by 5 bases, with 18 bases between the two germline ends. This CDR3 comprises 15 residues. CDR1 is LNHDA, CDR2 SQIVND, per germline (reference sequence).

On this clone: The identical CDR3 is also encoded by other nucleotide sequences in the sample. The chain is built from TRBV30 and TRBJ1-2; D is perhaps TRBD1 (6 bases). Germline CDR1 is GTSNPN and CDR2 is SVGIG (reference sequence). The ends were cut back, 0 bases at V and 7 bases at J, with 12 bases in the middle. CDR3 size: 13 residues. The CDR3 DNA reads TGTGCCTGGAGTGTATTGTCAGGGGTTGGCTACACCTTC. It yields the protein CAWSVLSGVGYTF.

The chain couples TRBV11-1 to TRBJ1-5, with TRBD1 as a possible D gene (5 bases). Germline assignment: CDR1 SGHAT and CDR2 FQDESV (reference sequence). This CDR3 is built from 14 residues. Deletions cut 5 bases from V and 3 bases from J, with 11 bases between. CDR3 nucleotides: TGTGCCAGCAGCCGTACAGGAAACAATCAGCCCCAGCATTTT. This translates into CASSRTGNNQPQHF.

The chain recombines TRBV7-3 with TRBJ2-3; maybe TRBD1 (6 bases). The CDR3 covers 13 residues. Trimming pared 9 bases from V and 4 bases from J, leaving 14 bases between. Germline-derived CDR1 and CDR2 are SGHTA and FQGTGA. This chain's CDR3 is CASSRGFPDTQYF. CDR3 bases: TGTGCCAGTTCTAGGGGGTTTCCAGATACGCAGTATTTT.

Only a few counts were recorded for this clone. The V call is TRBV6-1, the J call TRBJ2-3; 8 nucleotides align to TRBD2. Germline CDR1 is MNHNS and CDR2 is SASEGT. This CDR3 comprises 16 residues. The ends lost 4 bases at V and 3 bases at J; junction bases unmatched: 9. The CDR3 here is CASSVGGGNPTDTQYF. The CDR3 nucleotides read TGTGCCAGCAGTGTGGGCGGGGGGAACCCTACAGATACGCAGTATTTT.

The chain links TRBV5-1 to TRBJ2-3, with D unclear. V was trimmed by 4 bases and J by 0 bases, leaving 6 bases between them. In germline, CDR1 is SGHRS, CDR2 YFSETQ. This CDR3 has 13 amino acids. CDR3 loop: CASSRTSTDTQYF. CDR3 DNA: TGCGCCAGCAGCCGTACTAGCACAGATACGCAGTATTTT. Supplemented by reference TRBV5-1 and TRBJ2-3, the full variable domain reads KAGVTQTPRYLIKTRGQQVTLSCSPISGHRSVSWYQQTPGQGLQFLFEYFSETQRNKGNFPGRFSGRQFSNSRSEMNVSTLELGDSALYLCASSRTSTDTQYFGPGTRLTVL.

The rearrangement uses TRBV5-4 and TRBJ2-1; maybe TRBD2 (6 bases). Between the trimmed V and J ends, which lost 4 bases and 5 bases, there was a span of 10 bases. The CDR3 runs 13 residues. The germline CDR1 and CDR2 sequences are SGHNT and YYREEE (reference sequence). In nucleotides, the CDR3 is TGTGCCAGCAGCCCTAGGGAGGACAATGAGCAGTTCTTC. Translation gives CASSPREDNEQFF.